The next 23 T cell receptor beta chains were all read from a single sample in a study of beta chain features in type 1 diabetes. For these receptors, no antigen is known. Expressed TCRB transcripts were sequenced, since all the RNA that had been isolated was reverse transcribed. Clones were sequenced by immunoSEQ multiplex PCR, and TCRdb holds only the in-frame ones, with some missing. The sample yields 310,000 or so clones, about a tenth seen once. Study-level findings and limits: Researchers report that Type 1 diabetes patients had moderately but significantly shorter TCRB CDR3s across all four CD4+ subsets.

Input material: central memory CD4+ T cells from blood. These receptors were obtained from a man younger than 40 with type 1 diabetes.

The chain uses TRBV5-6 and TRBJ1-2, with 7 bases fitting TRBD1. The V gene end was trimmed by 4 bases and the J gene end by 8 bases; junction bases not matched to a gene: 8. Germline V lookup: CDR1 SGHDT, CDR2 YYEEEE. The length of the CDR3 is 13 residues. The CDR3 nucleotides read TGTGCCAGCAGCGTCGGACAGGCAGGAGGCTACACCTTC. Residues: CASSVGQAGGYTF. Drawing the rest from reference TRBV5-6 and TRBJ1-2, the complete variable domain is DAGVTQSPTHLIKTRGQQVTLRCSPKSGHDTVSWYQQALGQGPQFIFQYYEEEERQRGNFPDRFSGHQFPNYSSELNVNALLLGDSALYLCASSVGQAGGYTFGSGTRLTVV.

In this sample, this clone turned up a few times. The chain's CDR3 is CASSPPGLTTDTQYF. The DNA for the CDR3 is TGTGCCAGCTCACCACCGGGACTCACCACAGATACGCAGTATTTT. This chain connects TRBV18 to TRBJ2-3; D may be TRBD2 (6 bases). V gave up 0 bases and J gave up 2 bases, with 9 bases separating them. The V gene's germline CDR1 is KGHSH and CDR2 LQKENI. The CDR3 loop spans 15 amino acids.

The chain couples TRBV4-3 to TRBJ1-1; a weak D match, TRBD1 (5 bases). This CDR3 has 13 residues. V was cut by 0 bases and J by 10 bases, with 12 bases left in between. Germline V gene lookup returns CDR1 LGHNA and CDR2 YSLEER. CDR3 region: CASSQDRPGRAFF. CDR3 DNA sequence: TGCGCCAGCAGCCAAGATCGCCCAGGGAGAGCTTTCTTT.

In its sample, this clone was seen a few times. The chain couples TRBV2 to TRBJ2-5; 10 bases map to TRBD2. V dropped 6 bases and J dropped 4; count of bases not matched to a gene: 5. CDR1 is SNHLY and CDR2 is FYNNEI in the germline V gene. CDR3 length: 14 amino acids. Here the CDR3 DNA reads TGTGCCAGCAGGCCTAGCGGGGGAGCAGAGACCCAGTACTTC. Residues: CASRPSGGAETQYF.

This clone was counted between two and nine times. The chain employs TRBV19 and TRBJ2-1; 7 nucleotides match TRBD1. This CDR3 is built from 13 residues. V shed 2 bases, J shed 10 bases, and the junction held 5 bases outside the gene matches. The germline CDR1 and CDR2 sequences are LNHDA and SQIVND (reference sequence). CDR3 bases: TGTGCCAGTAGTATACCACAGGGGAAGGAGCAGTTCTTC. This translates into CASSIPQGKEQFF.

This clone has only a few counts. The chain carries TRBV28 and TRBJ1-2, with a weak D call TRBD1 (6 bases). CDR3 length equals 12 residues. Trimming stripped 5 bases from V and 7 bases from J, with 11 bases between. Per the germline V gene, CDR1 is MDHEN and CDR2 is SYDVKM. The CDR3: CASSRGGVGYTF. The CDR3 region has the DNA TGTGCCAGCAGTCGCGGGGGCGTTGGCTACACCTTC.

This clone was counted only a few times. The J gene is TRBJ2-7, the V gene TRBV5-1; 7 bases map to TRBD1. Per germline, CDR1 SGHRS and CDR2 YFSETQ. CDR3 size: 15 residues. Germline trimming cut 0 bases from V and 3 bases from J; bases unmatched to any gene: 6. The CDR3 DNA is TGCGCCAGCAGCTTGGACGGGACAGCGGTCTACGAGCAGTACTTC. Translating it yields CASSLDGTAVYEQYF. Variable domain in full (rest from reference TRBV5-1 and TRBJ2-7): KAGVTQTPRYLIKTRGQQVTLSCSPISGHRSVSWYQQTPGQGLQFLFEYFSETQRNKGNFPGRFSGRQFSNSRSEMNVSTLELGDSALYLCASSLDGTAVYEQYFGPGTRLTVT.

This clone was seen a few times. The chain recombines TRBV7-9 with TRBJ2-7; a weak D match, TRBD2 (6 bases). The CDR3 is made up of 14 amino acids. Between the trimmed V and J ends, which lost 5 bases and 0 bases, there was a span of 11 bases. The germline V gene encodes CDR1 SEHNR and CDR2 FQNEAQ (reference sequence). The chain's CDR3 is CASSPRRDSYEQYF. The CDR3 nucleotides read TGTGCCAGCAGCCCCCGGCGGGACTCCTACGAGCAGTACTTC. The entire variable domain, with the rest obtained from reference TRBV7-9 and TRBJ2-7, is as follows: DTGVSQNPRHKITKRGQNVTFRCDPISEHNRLYWYRQTLGQGPEFLTYFQNEAQLEKSRLLSDRFSAERPKGSFSTLEIQRTEQGDSAMYLCASSPRRDSYEQYFGPGTRLTVT.

This clone was observed once. Just one base apart from a much larger clone, this may be a read error. The V gene is TRBV28, the J gene TRBJ2-1; 9 nucleotides match TRBD2. CDR1 is MDHEN and CDR2 is SYDVKM in the germline V gene. Trimming cost V 7 bases and J 5 bases; bases outside gene matches: 9. The CDR3 consists of 15 residues. The CDR3 protein is CASTKGSGGNNEQFF. CDR3 nucleotide sequence: TGTGCCAGCACCAAGGGTAGCGGGGGAAACAATGAGCAGTTCTTC.

V is TRBV11-2 and J is TRBJ2-3; D unclear. The CDR3 has 14 residues. Germline CDR1 SGHAT, CDR2 FQNNGV. V lost 1 base to trimming and J lost 4 bases, with 9 bases between them. CDR3 in DNA: TGTGCCAGCAGCTTAGGCGGCAGTCCAGATACGCAGTATTTT. Amino acids: CASSLGGSPDTQYF.

This clone has just a few counts. The chain joins TRBV5-1 to TRBJ2-5; 8 bases agree with TRBD2. After removal of 5 bases from V and 1 base from J, the junction contained 4 bases not matched to a gene. Germline CDR1 SGHRS, CDR2 YFSETQ. This CDR3 has 14 residues. The CDR3 DNA reads as TGCGCCAGCAGACTAGCGGACATCCAAGAGACCCAGTACTTC. It translates to CASRLADIQETQYF.

The gene calls are TRBV7-9 and TRBJ2-3, with D unclear. The CDR3 covers 15 residues. Germline V lookup: CDR1 SEHNR, CDR2 FQNEAQ (reference sequence). V lost 5 bases and J 2 bases, leaving 14 bases between the germline ends. The CDR3 reads CASSVWTVHTDTQYF. In DNA, the CDR3 is TGTGCCAGCAGCGTCTGGACGGTCCACACAGATACGCAGTATTTT.

The chain carries TRBV11-2 and TRBJ2-5, with 8 bases identical to TRBD2. Unmatched junction bases numbered 11, after V lost 1 base and J lost 1 base. The CDR3 covers 18 residues. Germline loops: CDR1 SGHAT, CDR2 FQNNGV. The CDR3 DNA is TGTGCCAGCAGCTTAGCCCCTAGCGGGCGCGCGTCCCAAGAGACCCAGTACTTC. The encoded protein is CASSLAPSGRASQETQYF.

This clone was counted only a few times. This rearrangement joins TRBV9 to TRBJ2-7; D could derive from TRBD1 or TRBD2 (5 bases each). The V gene lost 4 bases and the J gene lost 5 bases, with 19 bases spanning the gap. CDR1 SGDLS and CDR2 YYNGEE come from the germline V gene. This CDR3 is 15 amino acids long. The CDR3 loop is CASSPPGTGRHEQYF. DNA for the CDR3: TGTGCCAGCAGCCCCCCCGGGACGGGACGACACGAGCAGTACTTC.

The table lists this clone with many counts. The V and J genes are TRBV6-6 and TRBJ1-6; 10 positions match TRBD1. V lost 8 bases to trimming and J lost 5 bases; unmatched junction nucleotides: 9. In germline, CDR1 is MNHNY, CDR2 SVGAGI (reference sequence). The CDR3 extends over 16 amino acids. The chain's CDR3 is CASLPGQGLDNSPLHF. The CDR3, as DNA: TGTGCCAGCTTGCCGGGACAGGGGTTGGATAATTCACCCCTCCACTTT.

The V and J genes are TRBV15 and TRBJ2-1; a weak D match, TRBD1 (6 bases). Germline lookup yields CDR1 LNHNV and CDR2 YYDKDF (reference sequence). Between the trimmed V and J ends, which lost 3 bases and 2 bases, there was a span of 14 bases. The CDR3 length is 16 residues. CDR3 DNA: TGTGCCACCAGCAGTCCCCTCAGGGGACCCTACAATGAGCAGTTCTTC. The encoded protein is CATSSPLRGPYNEQFF.

The gene calls are TRBV7-2 and TRBJ2-7, with D perhaps TRBD1 (6 bases). Trimming removed 1 base from V and 8 bases from J, with 18 bases in between. Germline-derived CDR1 and CDR2 are SGHTA and FQGNSA. This CDR3 region has 15 residues. The CDR3 sequence is CASSLVTGPGGKQYF. Here the CDR3 DNA reads TGTGCCAGCAGCTTAGTAACAGGGCCCGGCGGAAAGCAGTACTTC.

The chain has TRBV7-2 and TRBJ2-1, with D perhaps TRBD1 or TRBD2 (5 bases each). Trimming left V 5 bases short and J 9 bases short, with 17 bases between. Germline loops: CDR1 SGHTA, CDR2 FQGNSA. CDR3 length equals 14 residues. The CDR3 sequence is CASSPMPTGGEQFF. DNA for the CDR3: TGTGCCAGCAGCCCAATGCCAACAGGAGGTGAGCAGTTCTTC.

This rearrangement joins TRBV4-1 to TRBJ2-3; 13 bases are a match to TRBD2. The CDR3 has 15 residues. Germline trimming cut 2 bases from V and 6 bases from J; bases unmatched to any gene: 2. The germline V gene has CDR1 MGHRA and CDR2 YSYEKL. The CDR3 region is CASSQQLAGGDTQYF. As DNA, the CDR3 is TGCGCCAGCAGCCAACAACTAGCGGGGGGGGATACGCAGTATTTT.

This chain uses TRBV30 with TRBJ2-1, with 11 nucleotides matching TRBD2. The trim removed 1 base at V and 6 bases at J, leaving 5 bases unmatched. CDR1 and CDR2 (germline): GTSNPN, SVGIG (reference sequence). The CDR3 spans 15 residues. The CDR3 loop reads CAWSEGSGGVNEQFF. The CDR3 DNA reads as TGTGCCTGGAGTGAAGGTAGCGGGGGGGTCAATGAGCAGTTCTTC.

This clone was counted a few times. The chain is built from TRBV5-1 and TRBJ1-1; 8 bases agree with TRBD1. The CDR3 has 15 residues. Unmatched junction bases numbered 7, after V lost 5 bases and J lost 1 base. Germline V gene sequence: CDR1 SGHRS, CDR2 YFSETQ. The CDR3 spells CASRFGTGANTEAFF. DNA of the CDR3: TGCGCCAGCAGGTTTGGGACAGGAGCGAACACTGAAGCTTTCTTT.

This sequence joins TRBV6-6 and TRBJ1-6; a possible D gene is TRBD1 (6 bases). The CDR3 is made up of 14 amino acids. Germline CDR1 and CDR2: MNHNY and SVGAGI (reference sequence). V lost 2 bases to trimming and J lost 8 bases, with 10 bases between them. CDR3 coding DNA: TGTGCCAGCAGTTACCCAGGGACATATTCACCCCTCCACTTT. Translating it yields CASSYPGTYSPLHF.

The chain combines TRBV7-2 with TRBJ2-1; weak D call: TRBD2 (7 bases). Trimming left V 5 bases short and J 6 bases short, with 20 bases between. This CDR3 contains 16 residues. Germline V CDR1 and CDR2: SGHTA, FQGNSA. The CDR3 DNA reads TGTGCCAGCAGCCCCTTAGCGTGGGGGGGCGGCAATGAGCAGTTCTTC. Translation: CASSPLAWGGGNEQFF.